Each of the 29 T cell receptor beta chains below was sequenced from the same sample in a study of shared clonotypes between healthy human individuals. Only in-frame clones appear in the TCRdb table, and some are missing; sequencing was by immunoSEQ multiplex PCR. This sample yields roughly 2.2 million clones, of which 93% are seen a single time; about 0.37% belongs to the top ten. The sequenced sample consisted of naive CD4+ T cells from PBMCs. As for subset: CD45RA+ positively selected. The receptor set was obtained from a young man in good health. Some clones in this sample may be carry-over from other donors' samples.

In this sample, this clone turned up once. This specimen includes other DNA sequences encoding the same CDR3. This chain's CDR3 is CASSIGGNYGYTF. DNA of the CDR3: TGTGCCAGTAGTATCGGCGGGAACTATGGCTACACCTTC. J is TRBJ1-2 and V is TRBV19, with D unclear. This CDR3 is 13 amino acids long. V was shortened by 3 bases and J by 2 bases, with 7 bases between the two germline ends. Germline V gene data show CDR1 as LNHDA and CDR2 as SQIVND (reference sequence).

The CDR3 sequence is CASSPPGTSGVEQYF. The CDR3 region has the DNA TGTGCCAGCTCACCACCGGGGACTAGCGGGGTTGAGCAGTACTTC. V and J are TRBV18 and TRBJ2-7, with 13 bases that match TRBD2. The CDR3 is made up of 15 amino acids. Looked up from germline, CDR1 is KGHSH and CDR2 is LQKENI. The V segment lost 0 bases and the J segment 7 bases; nucleotides outside the gene matches: 3.

The V call is TRBV7-8, the J call TRBJ2-5, with a weak D call TRBD2 (6 bases). The V end lost 11 bases, the J end lost 5 bases, and 6 bases lay between the germline ends. The CDR3 length is 9 residues. Germline loops: CDR1 SGHVS, CDR2 FQNEAQ. The CDR3 nucleotides read TGTGCCGGAGGGGAGACCCAGTACTTC. Translating it yields CAGGETQYF.

The rearrangement joins TRBV28 to TRBJ1-2; 7 bases are shared with TRBD1. Losses at the gene ends were 6 bases for V and 8 bases for J; bases not matched to a gene: 9. The germline V gene encodes CDR1 MDHEN and CDR2 SYDVKM. This CDR3 is 13 amino acids long. The CDR3 loop reads CASSYRRGRGYTF. CDR3 nucleotide sequence: TGTGCCAGCAGCTACCGGAGGGGGCGAGGCTACACCTTC.

The chain uses TRBV30 and TRBJ1-1; D remains ambiguous. The CDR3 loop spans 13 amino acids. Trimming stripped 3 bases from V and 0 bases from J, with 8 bases between. Looked up from germline, CDR1 is GTSNPN and CDR2 is SVGIG (reference sequence). CDR3 region: CAWSDAVNTEAFF. Here the CDR3 DNA reads TGTGCCTGGAGCGATGCAGTGAACACTGAAGCTTTCTTT.

The chain recombines TRBV5-1 with TRBJ1-1; unclear D gene. Deletions cut 3 bases from V and 1 base from J, with 10 bases between. The CDR3 is 14 residues long. Germline V lookup: CDR1 SGHRS, CDR2 YFSETQ. CDR3 residues: CASSSNPGNTEAFF. CDR3 DNA sequence: TGCGCCAGCAGCTCCAACCCAGGGAACACTGAAGCTTTCTTT.

This clone occurred once. This chain joins TRBV28 and TRBJ1-2, with a weak D call TRBD1 (5 bases). Germline CDR1 and CDR2: MDHEN and SYDVKM. V dropped 10 bases and J dropped 8 bases, with 23 bases sitting between them. The CDR3 is 14 amino acids. CDR3: CATQSPGNYGGYTF. CDR3 nucleotides: TGTGCCACCCAGAGCCCAGGGAACTATGGGGGCTACACCTTC.

The rearrangement joins TRBV28 to TRBJ2-1, with D maybe TRBD2 (7 bases). Germline V gene lookup returns CDR1 MDHEN and CDR2 SYDVKM. The CDR3 loop spans 15 amino acids. Trimming pared 3 bases from V and 8 bases from J, leaving 17 bases between. CDR3 bases: TGTGCCAGCAGTTTTCGCGGGGGCTACATCCATGAGCAGTTCTTC. It encodes CASSFRGGYIHEQFF.

This chain connects TRBV7-2 to TRBJ2-3; tentatively, D is TRBD2 (5 bases). V dropped 3 bases and J dropped 13 bases, with 11 bases sitting between them. Germline CDR1 is SGHTA and CDR2 is FQGNSA. The CDR3 has 11 amino acids. The CDR3 DNA is TGTGCCAGCAGCTTGGGGAGCGTAAAGTATTTT. It is translated as CASSLGSVKYF.

The rearrangement joins TRBV6-5 to TRBJ2-7; TRBD2 agrees at 9 bases. V lost 6 bases and J lost 2; bases outside the gene matches: 5. The germline V gene has CDR1 MNHEY and CDR2 SVGAGI. This CDR3 is built from 14 residues. CDR3 nucleotide sequence: TGTGCCAGCAGCGAGACTAGCGGCCCCTACGAGCAGTACTTC. This translates into CASSETSGPYEQYF.

V and J are TRBV28 and TRBJ2-7; D is perhaps TRBD1 or TRBD2 (6 bases each). V was trimmed by 3 bases and J by 7 bases, leaving 16 bases between them. CDR3 size: 14 residues. Germline-derived CDR1 and CDR2 are MDHEN and SYDVKM. CDR3 sequence reads: CASSFQGGTREQYF. In DNA, the CDR3 is TGTGCCAGCAGTTTCCAAGGGGGGACGCGGGAGCAGTACTTC.

CDR3 sequence: CASSRNPDSVREQYF. The CDR3 coding sequence is TGCGCCAGCAGCCGAAACCCAGACAGCGTACGGGAGCAGTACTTC. This chain joins TRBV4-1 and TRBJ2-7, with D maybe TRBD1 (5 bases). V lost 4 bases and J 7 bases, leaving 20 bases between the germline ends. The CDR3 contains 15 residues. Germline CDR1 reads MGHRA; CDR2 reads YSYEKL.

This sequence joins TRBV11-3 and TRBJ2-5; TRBD1 is a possible D gene (5 bases). Deletions cut 5 bases from V and 8 bases from J, with 15 bases between. This CDR3 contains 13 residues. Germline V CDR1 and CDR2: SGHNT, YENEEA. Here the CDR3 DNA reads TGTGCCAGCAGCCGAGACGGAAGGGGAACCCAGTACTTC. Translation gives CASSRDGRGTQYF. The full variable domain, with the rest looked up from reference TRBV11-3 and TRBJ2-5, is EAGVVQSPRYKIIEKKQPVAFWCNPISGHNTLYWYLQNLGQGPELLIRYENEEAVDDSQLPKDRFSAERLKGVDSTLKIQPAELGDSAVYLCASSRDGRGTQYFGPGTRLLVL.

The chain carries TRBV18 and TRBJ2-7; TRBD2 matches at 9 bases. Germline V lookup: CDR1 KGHSH, CDR2 LQKENI. This CDR3 contains 15 residues. J lost 6 bases, V lost 4 bases, and 10 bases had no gene match. CDR3: CASSLLSSGSGEQYF. DNA of the CDR3: TGTGCCAGCTCACTCTTAAGTAGCGGGAGCGGCGAGCAGTACTTC.

The chain employs TRBV5-6 and TRBJ2-1; D is unclear. In germline, CDR1 is SGHDT, CDR2 YYEEEE. The V and J ends lost 4 bases and 6 bases respectively, with 8 bases between them. This CDR3 spans 12 amino acids. CDR3 sequence: CASSKHGNEQFF. DNA for the CDR3: TGTGCCAGCAGCAAACACGGCAATGAGCAGTTCTTC.

The chain has TRBV7-3 and TRBJ2-5; a weak D match, TRBD1 (5 bases). The CDR3 is 14 amino acids. Germline V gives CDR1 SGHTA, CDR2 FQGTGA. V lost 5 bases to trimming and J lost 6 bases, with 16 bases between them. This chain's CDR3 is CASSPPGPLKTQYF. The CDR3 coding sequence is TGTGCCAGCAGCCCCCCAGGGCCCCTGAAGACCCAGTACTTC.

The chain links TRBV10-3 to TRBJ2-3; D gene ambiguous. In germline, CDR1 is ENHRY, CDR2 SYGVKD. The CDR3 length is 13 residues. Trimming took 2 bases from V and 5 from J, leaving 8 bases between them. CDR3 bases: TGTGCCATCAGTGAGAGAGAGTTAGATACGCAGTATTTT. As protein: CAISERELDTQYF.

This clone appeared a single time. The genes are TRBV15 and TRBJ2-7; unclear D gene. The germline CDR1 and CDR2 sequences are LNHNV and YYDKDF (reference sequence). The germline V and J ends were trimmed by 0 bases and 3 bases, with 6 bases remaining between them. This CDR3 spans 13 amino acids. CDR3 sequence (DNA): TGTGCCACCAGCAGAGATCCCAACTACGAGCAGTACTTC. Amino acid sequence: CATSRDPNYEQYF. Filled out from reference TRBV15 and TRBJ2-7, the complete variable domain reads DAMVIQNPRYQVTQFGKPVTLSCSQTLNHNVMYWYQQKSSQAPKLLFHYYDKDFNNEADTPDNFQSRRPNTSFCFLDIRSPGLGDTAMYLCATSRDPNYEQYFGPGTRLTVT.

The chain is built from TRBV6-1 and TRBJ1-2; D not certain. This CDR3 contains 14 residues. Between the trimmed V and J ends, which lost 7 bases and 2 bases, there was a span of 14 bases. The germline gives CDR1 MNHNS, CDR2 SASEGT. The DNA for the CDR3 is TGTGCCAGCACCCATTTGGTGCCCAACTATGGCTACACCTTC. Amino acids: CASTHLVPNYGYTF.

The chain carries TRBV27 and TRBJ1-2; possibly TRBD1 for D (6 bases). V dropped 6 bases and J dropped 2 bases, with 16 bases sitting between them. The CDR3 runs to 15 residues. The germline V gene has CDR1 MNHEY and CDR2 SMNVEV (reference sequence). The DNA of the CDR3 is TGTGCCAGCAGCCTACGGACAGTAACAAACTATGGCTACACCTTC. Its protein is CASSLRTVTNYGYTF.

The V and J genes are TRBV19 and TRBJ1-2, with unresolved D. CDR3 size: 12 residues. V was pared by 5 bases and J by 2 bases, with 6 bases between. Germline V gene sequence: CDR1 LNHDA, CDR2 SQIVND (reference sequence). The CDR3 region has the DNA TGTGCCAGTAGTGGCCGGAACTATGGCTACACCTTC. Residues: CASSGRNYGYTF.

As regards this clone: The sample carries other DNA sequences with the same CDR3. The J gene is TRBJ1-1, the V gene TRBV20-1; D not resolved. With 3 bases removed from V and 7 bases from J, the gap between germline ends came to 6 bases. The length of the CDR3 is 10 residues. Germline V gives CDR1 DFQATT, CDR2 SNEGSKA (reference sequence). The CDR3 coding sequence is TGCAGTGCTAGGGGTAATGAAGCTTTCTTT. Translated: CSARGNEAFF.

V is TRBV18 and J is TRBJ2-3, with D hard to call. The CDR3 contains 14 residues. V was cut by 2 bases and J by 3 bases, with 9 bases left in between. Germline V gene sequence: CDR1 KGHSH, CDR2 LQKENI. This chain's CDR3 is CASSPNTQTDTQYF. The CDR3 region has the DNA TGTGCCAGCTCACCAAACACTCAAACAGATACGCAGTATTTT.

This clone was counted a single time. The chain joins TRBV4-3 to TRBJ2-7; no reliable D call. The germline V and J ends were trimmed by 0 bases and 3 bases, with 9 bases remaining between them. CDR1 LGHNA and CDR2 YSLEER come from the germline V gene. The CDR3 runs to 14 residues. DNA of the CDR3: TGCGCCAGCAGCCAAGATGGACGTTTCTACGAGCAGTACTTC. Its protein is CASSQDGRFYEQYF.

The genes are TRBV28 and TRBJ1-5; no reliable D call. The CDR3 has 14 residues. Per the germline V gene, CDR1 is MDHEN and CDR2 is SYDVKM. The germline V and J ends were trimmed by 6 bases and 0 bases, with 9 bases remaining between them. The chain's CDR3 is CASRGEYSNQPQHF. In nucleotides, the CDR3 is TGTGCCAGCAGAGGCGAGTATAGCAATCAGCCCCAGCATTTT.

The chain has TRBV18 and TRBJ2-7, with D possibly TRBD2 on 5 matching bases. Germline V CDR1 and CDR2: KGHSH, LQKENI. V lost 3 bases, J lost 2 bases, and 11 bases lay in between. The CDR3 loop spans 14 amino acids. CDR3 protein: CASSPGMNPYEQYF. CDR3 sequence (DNA): TGTGCCAGCTCACCCGGGATGAACCCCTACGAGCAGTACTTC.

V usage is TRBV6-6 and J usage is TRBJ1-1; tentative D call: TRBD1 (6 bases). Trimming shortened V by 0 bases and J by 4 bases, and 12 bases separated the two germline ends. This CDR3 is built from 15 residues. The germline V gene has CDR1 MNHNY and CDR2 SVGAGI (reference sequence). The CDR3 DNA follows: TGTGCCAGCAGTTACTCGATAGGGGGGGGCACTGAAGCTTTCTTT. It is translated as CASSYSIGGGTEAFF.

The chain has TRBV5-6 and TRBJ1-5; 8 nucleotides agree with TRBD1. In germline, CDR1 is SGHDT, CDR2 YYEEEE. The length of the CDR3 is 15 residues. J lost 3 bases, V lost 3 bases, and 5 bases had no gene match. The CDR3 loop is CASSSATGANQPQHF. The CDR3 nucleotides are TGTGCCAGCAGCTCGGCGACAGGGGCCAATCAGCCCCAGCATTTT.

The chain recombines TRBV28 with TRBJ1-1; 8 bases match TRBD1. CDR3 size: 15 residues. Germline CDR1 and CDR2: MDHEN and SYDVKM. The ends lost 3 bases at V and 6 bases at J; junction bases unmatched: 9. CDR3 protein: CASSLEDRVVPEAFF. As DNA, the CDR3 is TGTGCCAGCAGTTTGGAGGACAGGGTCGTCCCTGAAGCTTTCTTT.